These 19 T cell receptor beta chains share one sample of origin, sequenced in a study of cytomegalovirus exposure and HLA in healthy donors. 13 Jbeta primers and 60 Vbeta primers were used for the PCR. Here immunoSEQ multiplex PCR was the method, and the copy in TCRdb shows in-frame clones only, minus some. This sample has 150,000 to 200,000 clones, with roughly 13% found just once. The sample consisted of PBMCs. The receptor set was obtained from a man in his forties or fifties in good health and CMV-seropositive.

This clone showed up just a few times. The chain links TRBV5-4 to TRBJ1-2; D not resolved. V dropped 4 bases and J dropped 4 bases, with 14 bases sitting between them. Germline lookup yields CDR1 SGHNT and CDR2 YYREEE (reference sequence). The CDR3 length is 14 residues. The CDR3 region has the DNA TGTGCCAGCAGCCTTCCGGGGAGCCCCTATGGCTACACCTTC. This codes for CASSLPGSPYGYTF.

In its sample, this clone was seen a few times. The chain employs TRBV7-2 and TRBJ1-6; D is unresolved. This CDR3 is 17 amino acids long. CDR1 SGHTA and CDR2 FQGNSA come from the germline V gene. Trimming removed 5 bases from V and 0 bases from J, with 14 bases in between. CDR3 sequence reads: CASSLRRSSSYNSPLHF. The CDR3 DNA sequence: TGTGCCAGCAGCCTTAGGCGGTCGAGCTCCTATAATTCACCCCTCCACTTT.

V gene TRBV19 combines with J gene TRBJ1-4; unclear D gene. Germline assignment: CDR1 LNHDA and CDR2 SQIVND (reference sequence). The germline V and J ends were trimmed by 7 bases and 8 bases, with 17 bases remaining between them. There are 14 residues in the CDR3. The CDR3 bases are TGTGCCAGTACCTCGGAGGGTGTGAGGGAAAAACTGTTTTTT. Its translation is CASTSEGVREKLFF. Variable domain in full (rest from reference TRBV19 and TRBJ1-4): DGGITQSPKYLFRKEGQNVTLSCEQNLNHDAMYWYRQDPGQGLRLIYYSQIVNDFQKGDIAEGYSVSREKKESFPLTVTSAQKNPTAFYLCASTSEGVREKLFFGSGTQLSVL.

J is TRBJ1-5 and V is TRBV6-5; D possibly corresponds to TRBD1 (6 bases). Germline V lookup: CDR1 MNHEY, CDR2 SVGAGI. The CDR3 totals 15 residues. The germline V and J ends were trimmed by 8 bases and 6 bases, with 20 bases remaining between them. Here the CDR3 reads CASRIVEGVGQPQHF. The DNA for the CDR3 is TGTGCCAGCCGGATAGTAGAGGGGGTTGGTCAGCCCCAGCATTTT.

The CDR3 loop is CASSQGLAGGSYNEQFF. The CDR3 DNA reads TGTGCCAGCAGCCAAGGACTAGCGGGGGGTTCTTACAATGAGCAGTTCTTC. This chain joins TRBV11-3 and TRBJ2-1; 14 bases align to TRBD2. Germline CDR1 and CDR2: SGHNT and YENEEA. Losses at the gene ends were 5 bases for V and 4 bases for J; bases not matched to a gene: 7. The CDR3 is 17 residues long.

In this sample, this clone turned up a few times. The chain uses TRBV30 and TRBJ1-1; TRBD1 matches 11 bases. V gave up 7 bases and J gave up 4 bases; unmatched junction bases: 8. Germline loops: CDR1 GTSNPN, CDR2 SVGIG (reference sequence). The CDR3 totals 14 residues. This CDR3 is CASPRGTGGTEAFF. CDR3 in DNA: TGTGCCTCCCCCCGCGGGACAGGGGGCACTGAAGCTTTCTTT. The variable domain in full, completed from reference TRBV30 and TRBJ1-1, reads SQTIHQWPATLVQPVGSPLSLECTVEGTSNPNLYWYRQAAGRGLQLLFYSVGIGQISSEVPQNLSASRPQDRQFILSSKKLLLSDSGFYLCASPRGTGGTEAFFGQGTRLTVV.

The V and J genes are TRBV4-2 and TRBJ1-4, with 8 bases fitting TRBD1. V was clipped by 0 bases and J by 6 bases; unmatched bases: 3. The CDR3 is made up of 15 amino acids. CDR1 is LGHNA, CDR2 YNFKEQ, per germline. CDR3 region: CASSQEKQGDEKLFF. The CDR3 coding sequence is TGTGCCAGCAGCCAAGAGAAACAGGGGGATGAAAAACTGTTTTTT.

This clone was seen only a few times. The chain has TRBV25-1 and TRBJ2-1; 10 nucleotides line up with TRBD2. Trimming removed 0 bases from V and 3 bases from J; junction bases left unmatched: 2. The germline V gene encodes CDR1 MGHDK and CDR2 SYGVNS. This CDR3 spans 16 amino acids. This CDR3 is CASSEYSGGLYNEQFF. DNA of the CDR3: TGTGCCAGCAGTGAATATAGCGGGGGGCTCTACAATGAGCAGTTCTTC.

This clone was found a few times. The V call is TRBV5-6, the J call TRBJ2-5; 7 bases fit TRBD1. Per the germline V gene, CDR1 is SGHDT and CDR2 is YYEEEE. The CDR3 extends over 14 amino acids. V lost 2 bases and J lost 2; bases outside the gene matches: 3. The CDR3: CASSLSGQQETQYF. The CDR3 DNA follows: TGTGCCAGCAGCTTATCGGGACAGCAAGAGACCCAGTACTTC. Using reference TRBV5-6 and TRBJ2-5 for the parts outside the CDR3, the full variable domain is DAGVTQSPTHLIKTRGQQVTLRCSPKSGHDTVSWYQQALGQGPQFIFQYYEEEERQRGNFPDRFSGHQFPNYSSELNVNALLLGDSALYLCASSLSGQQETQYFGPGTRLLVL.

J is TRBJ2-3 and V is TRBV7-2; tentative D call: TRBD2 (7 bases). The CDR3 length is 15 residues. V shed 5 bases and J shed 0 bases, with 12 bases lying between them. Germline V gene sequence: CDR1 SGHTA, CDR2 FQGNSA. The CDR3 spells CASSPEGGSTDTQYF. The CDR3 coding sequence is TGTGCCAGCAGCCCCGAGGGGGGGAGCACAGATACGCAGTATTTT.

This chain uses TRBV9 with TRBJ1-6; a weak D match, TRBD1 (6 bases). The CDR3 totals 16 residues. CDR1 is SGDLS, CDR2 YYNGEE, per germline. Deletions cut 7 bases from V and 5 bases from J, with 19 bases between. The CDR3 DNA reads as TGTGCCAGCGGTAAGGGGGGGACGGAAAATAATTCACCCCTCCACTTT. The encoded protein is CASGKGGTENNSPLHF.

The gene calls are TRBV6-1 and TRBJ2-3; the match to TRBD2 covers 7 bases. The CDR3 consists of 15 residues. V lost 4 bases to trimming and J lost 4 bases; unmatched junction nucleotides: 8. Per germline, CDR1 MNHNS and CDR2 SASEGT. The CDR3 region is CASSARLGGADTQYF. CDR3 nucleotide sequence: TGTGCCAGCAGTGCCCGGCTGGGGGGGGCAGATACGCAGTATTTT.

The chain carries TRBV6-6 and TRBJ2-7, with TRBD1 matching 7 bases. CDR1 MNHNY and CDR2 SVGAGI come from the germline V gene (reference sequence). The ends lost 6 bases at V and 4 bases at J; junction bases unmatched: 3. CDR3 length: 12 residues. CDR3 sequence: CASSGTAYEQYV. CDR3 bases: TGTGCCAGCAGCGGGACAGCATACGAGCAGTACGTC.

The chain combines TRBV2 with TRBJ2-7; possible D gene TRBD1, 6 bases. From germline, CDR1 is SNHLY and CDR2 FYNNEI. Trimming pared 1 base from V and 11 bases from J, leaving 12 bases between. The CDR3 runs 12 residues. CDR3 in DNA: TGTGCCAGCAGTGAAGGGGGGCTGGAAGAGTACTTC. Protein product: CASSEGGLEEYF.

This clone was seen only a few times. This chain uses TRBV5-6 with TRBJ1-3, with TRBD1 as a possible D gene (5 bases). V shed 0 bases and J shed 4 bases, with 8 bases lying between them. CDR3 length: 14 residues. From germline, CDR1 is SGHDT and CDR2 YYEEEE. The CDR3 region is CASSLAGFGNTIYF. Written as DNA, the CDR3 is TGTGCCAGCAGCTTGGCAGGGTTCGGAAACACCATATATTTT. Supplemented by reference TRBV5-6 and TRBJ1-3, the full variable domain reads DAGVTQSPTHLIKTRGQQVTLRCSPKSGHDTVSWYQQALGQGPQFIFQYYEEEERQRGNFPDRFSGHQFPNYSSELNVNALLLGDSALYLCASSLAGFGNTIYFGEGSWLTVV.

The chain joins TRBV6-1 to TRBJ2-7; no definite D call. V lost 4 bases and J lost 0, with 10 bases in between. The V gene's germline CDR1 is MNHNS and CDR2 SASEGT. The CDR3 spans 14 residues. CDR3 sequence: CASSAILSSYEQYF. The DNA for the CDR3 is TGTGCCAGCAGTGCGATTCTCAGCTCCTACGAGCAGTACTTC.

This clone came up a few times. The rearrangement links TRBV14 to TRBJ1-4; D is perhaps TRBD1 (5 bases). The CDR3 spans 15 residues. In germline, CDR1 is SGHDN, CDR2 FVKESK. Trimming took 4 bases from V and 7 from J, leaving 16 bases between them. Written as DNA, the CDR3 is TGTGCCAGCAGCCTACCAGGCAGGGATGGTGAAAAACTGTTTTTT. It codes for CASSLPGRDGEKLFF.

The chain recombines TRBV5-1 with TRBJ1-4; D is unclear. Germline V gene data show CDR1 as SGHRS and CDR2 as YFSETQ. CDR3 length equals 14 residues. Between the trimmed V and J ends, which lost 3 bases and 7 bases, there was a span of 13 bases. CDR3: CASSSPGSVEKLFF. DNA of the CDR3: TGCGCCAGCAGCTCGCCAGGATCGGTTGAAAAACTGTTTTTT.

The V call is TRBV5-1, the J call TRBJ2-2; TRBD2 matches at 10 bases. The CDR3 loop spans 16 amino acids. From germline, CDR1 is SGHRS and CDR2 YFSETQ. Losses at the gene ends were 4 bases for V and 5 bases for J; bases not matched to a gene: 8. The CDR3 coding sequence is TGCGCCAGCAGCCTGGAGGGACTAGCGAGAACCGGGGAGCTGTTTTTT. This translates into CASSLEGLARTGELFF.